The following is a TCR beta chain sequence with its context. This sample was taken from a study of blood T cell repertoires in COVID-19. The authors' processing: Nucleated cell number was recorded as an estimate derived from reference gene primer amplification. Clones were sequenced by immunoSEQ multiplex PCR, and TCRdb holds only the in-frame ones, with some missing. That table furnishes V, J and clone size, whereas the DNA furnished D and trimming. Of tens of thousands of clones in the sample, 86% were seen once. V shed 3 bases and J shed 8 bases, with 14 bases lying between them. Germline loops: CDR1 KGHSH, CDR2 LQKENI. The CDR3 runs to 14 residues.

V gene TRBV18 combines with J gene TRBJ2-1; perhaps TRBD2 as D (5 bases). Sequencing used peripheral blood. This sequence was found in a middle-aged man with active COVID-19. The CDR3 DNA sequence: TGTGCCAGCTCACCTCTATCGCTAGCCGATGAGCAGTTCTTC. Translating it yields CASSPLSLADEQFF.